The TCR beta chain described here comes from a study of shared clonotypes between healthy human individuals (dated by TCRdb to about 2020). For the wider study: Three men and two women, aged 18 to 49 years, made up the cohort. For each donor, three plates each were used for CD4 naive and CD4 memory, two plates were used for CD8 naive, and one plate was used for CD8 memory. To estimate repertoire size and how much clonotypes are shared between individuals, the study performed deep sequencing of blood TCR repertoires from five healthy adults. Different laboratories and diverse techniques were used to prepare libraries and sequence TCR repertoires, to increase sequencing depth and limit assay-specific biases. Leukapheresis yielded between about 0.85 and 9 billion PBMCs per donor. Broader findings and caveats from the paper: Clonotypes shared by all four sorted-subset donors showed higher generation probabilities than non-shared clonotypes. Rarefaction of sorted-subset datasets indicated incomplete sequencing despite the large sequencing depth. Because the study included only a small number of donors, the genetic and exposure-history diversity represented was limited. Larger estimated clonotype richness was generally found for naive subsets than for memory subsets. Across a handful of donors, roughly 5.1% of naive CD4, roughly 3.3% of naive CD8, 2% to 2.5% of memory CD4, and 0.4% of memory CD8 clonotypes were shared. Only blood was sampled, and tissue TCR repertoires likely differ from those in blood. Based on pairwise subsampling, the degree of clonotype sharing among donors was expected to be affected by sequencing depth.

Donors were healthy HIV-negative adults with no recently reported acute infections or vaccinations. Every donor was a Caucasian adult residing in Nashville, Tennessee, USA. CD4+ T cells were enriched by magnetic negative selection; naive cells were then positively selected on CD45RA, and the negative fraction formed the memory subset. After blood collection by leukapheresis, PBMCs were isolated using Ficoll-Histopaque density gradient centrifugation and then cryopreserved in the vapor phase of liquid nitrogen. Analytical flow cytometry was used to check the purity and quantity of every magnetically sorted T cell population. Each sorted fraction had its genomic DNA isolated and then quantified by UV absorbance on a Nanodrop 2000c. Using the deep immunoSEQ assay, TCR CDR3 regions were amplified from genomic DNA by multiplex PCR. Extracted genomic DNA from each cell subset was spread evenly across all wells of several immunoSEQ 96-well plates, with each plate serving as a replicate. For sorted subsets, approximately 190 ng genomic DNA, equal to tens of thousands of T cell genomes, was loaded into each replicate PCR. The purified libraries were quantified using a Qubit 3.0 fluorometer, sized with a Bioanalyzer 2100, and then quantified again using the KAPA Library Quantification kit. Each immunoSEQ 96-well plate was sequenced on its own single-read 150-cycle Illumina NextSeq 550 flow cell. Per the source publication's procedure: Because the immunoSEQ output included only junctional sequences and no quality scores, the filtering could not be the same as the filtering used for full-length reads. To assign V/J genes and CDR3, sequences were annotated using PyIR, a Python wrapper for IgBLAST v1.9, with IMGT germline references. Reads were filtered out if the reads had weak V/J assignments (E-value above 1e-6), no CDR3, stop codons, out-of-frame junctions, or ambiguous translated residues. V3J clonotypes were defined by identical inferred V gene, J gene, and CDR3 amino acid sequence. Percentage overlap between repertoires was calculated by dividing the number of shared unique clonotypes by the size of the smaller repertoire. Repertoire richness was assessed with RTK rarefaction, the Chao1 estimator, and Recon v2.1 estimates of unobserved clonotypes. For all TCRbeta clonotypes obtained by the gDNA method from a handful of donors, generation probabilities were computed with OLGA. This is the immuneACCESS table as TCRdb keeps it, with only in-frame sequences that have V and J called. A part of the clones is gone; compared with another copy, unresolved V genes explain less than half, and the rest is unexplained. V and J calls and clone size are as listed in that table; D and trimming were resolved from the DNA. The sample records about 980,000 clones, 76% of which are singletons. The leading ten clones occupy approximately 1.5% of the sample.

Trimmed from V: 1 base; trimmed from J: 2 bases; junction bases lacking a gene match: 6. CDR1 and CDR2 are read off the germline V gene as MGHRA and YSYEKL. Measured from the cysteine to the phenylalanine, the CDR3 is 17 residues long. The only DNA kept is the CDR3, 51 bases in frame from the first base. With regard to this clone: Its recognized antigen is unknown. No much larger clonotype is one base removed from it; base qualities were not supplied.

The rearranged chain carries TRBV4-1 and TRBJ2-1; 9 bases in the junction line up with TRBD2. The sequencing input was memory CD4+ T cells sorted from blood. The sample's cell subset or site label, in plain terms: CD45RA-negative fraction. The sequence was obtained from a man aged 18 to 30 in good health. The nucleotide sequence is given as TGCGCCAGCAGCCAAGGGGCTAGCGGGACTACCTACAATGAGCAGTTCTTC. Protein translation: CASSQGASGTTYNEQFF.